This T cell receptor beta chain was recorded in a study of T cell changes during pregnancy in multiple sclerosis (dated by TCRdb to about 2019). The study in broad terms: The study looked at changes in the T cell repertoire across pregnancy in women with multiple sclerosis.

The library was built by means of the immunoSEQ multiplex PCR assay. TCRdb carries this immuneACCESS record with in-frame sequences only. Its versions omit some clonotypes, under half of them owing to an unresolved V gene in the studies checked, with the rest unexplained. The sample table records 50,000 to 65,000 clones; 88% of these occur just once. The biggest ten clones account for more than 1.5% of the sample. The CDR3 numbers 20 residues from cysteine through phenylalanine. Only CDR3 DNA is held: 60 bases, read in frame from base 1. Trimming takes 1 base off V and 0 bases off J; junction bases not matched to a gene: 14. Per the germline V gene, MGHRA is the CDR1 and YSYEKL is the CDR2. Regarding this clone: It lacks a known antigen. No base-level quality is on record; no much larger clone is a single base apart.

The sample consisted of peripheral blood, taken in the first trimester of pregnancy. The receptor comes from a female donor with multiple sclerosis, enrolled in a pregnancy study. The chain links TRBV4-1 with TRBJ2-3, and 9 bases in between align with TRBD2. The DNA is TGCGCCAGCAGCCAAGTTTTAACGCTAGCGGGATCCACTAGCACAGATACGCAGTATTTT. It specifies CASSQVLTLAGSTSTDTQYF.